The 23 T cell receptor beta chains below all came from one sample that was sequenced in a study of T cell changes during pregnancy in multiple sclerosis (dated by TCRdb to about 2019). The library was obtained by the immunoSEQ multiplex PCR assay. As stored in TCRdb, this immuneACCESS dataset retains in-frame rearrangements with V and J assigned. A fraction of the clones does not appear; measured against another copy, unresolved V genes explain less than half of the discrepancy, and the remainder lacks a known reason. Here the sample has 40,000 to 60,000 clones; 80% to 95% occur a single time. The ten biggest clones cover less than 0.5% of the sample. The sequenced sample was CD4+ T cells from peripheral blood mononuclear cells, obtained in the third trimester of pregnancy. The source of these receptors is a female donor with multiple sclerosis, enrolled in a pregnancy study.

The chain couples TRBV5-6 to TRBJ1-5; D is unclear. Germline loops: CDR1 SGHDT, CDR2 YYEEEE. Trimming stripped 3 bases from V and 0 bases from J, with 10 bases between. The CDR3 is made up of 15 amino acids. CDR3 amino acids: CASSWRRSSNQPQHF. The CDR3 coding sequence is TGTGCCAGCAGCTGGCGGAGGTCTAGCAATCAGCCCCAGCATTTT.

The gene calls are TRBV2 and TRBJ2-1; 14 bases are a match to TRBD2. The CDR3 length is 16 residues. Per the germline V gene, CDR1 is SNHLY and CDR2 is FYNNEI. Unmatched junction bases numbered 5, after V lost 4 bases and J lost 6 bases. The CDR3 DNA follows: TGTGCCAGCAGTGTGCGGGGGACTAGCGGGGGCAATGAGCAGTTCTTC. The encoded protein is CASSVRGTSGGNEQFF.

The chain recombines TRBV10-1 with TRBJ2-7; 11 bases map to TRBD1. The CDR3 runs 14 residues. Trimming took 4 bases from V and 5 from J; bases not matched to a gene: 4. Germline V gene sequence: CDR1 WNHNN, CDR2 SYGVQD (reference sequence). This CDR3 is CASSVGQGGDEQYF. The CDR3 DNA sequence: TGCGCCAGCAGTGTGGGACAGGGGGGTGACGAGCAGTACTTC.

The J gene is TRBJ2-7, the V gene TRBV29-1, with D hard to call. CDR1 SQVTM and CDR2 ANQGSEA come from the germline V gene. V lost 4 bases and J lost 8, with 12 bases in between. The CDR3 is 11 amino acids. The CDR3 is CSVAPPGKQYF. Written as DNA, the CDR3 is TGCAGCGTTGCACCTCCAGGCAAGCAGTACTTC.

The V and J genes are TRBV6-5 and TRBJ1-5, with TRBD1 identical over 8 bases. The CDR3 covers 14 residues. Germline trimming cut 5 bases from V and 7 bases from J; bases unmatched to any gene: 7. Looked up from germline, CDR1 is MNHEY and CDR2 is SVGAGI. Written as DNA, the CDR3 is TGTGCCAGCAGTAAGACAGGGGTGGAACAGCCCCAGCATTTT. This translates into CASSKTGVEQPQHF.

This rearrangement joins TRBV5-1 to TRBJ2-2, with 10 bases aligning to TRBD1. The junction had 2 bases not matched to a gene; V was cut back by 3 bases and J by 3 bases. The CDR3 has 15 residues. Germline V lookup: CDR1 SGHRS, CDR2 YFSETQ. The CDR3 is CASSWDRGDTGELFF. CDR3 DNA sequence: TGCGCCAGCAGCTGGGACAGGGGTGACACCGGGGAGCTGTTTTTT.

V is TRBV4-1 and J is TRBJ2-7; 15 bases align to TRBD2. This CDR3 comprises 15 residues. V dropped 5 bases and J dropped 5; count of bases not matched to a gene: 4. Germline loops: CDR1 MGHRA, CDR2 YSYEKL. This CDR3 is CASSRTSGGANEQYF. The CDR3 DNA reads TGCGCCAGCAGCAGGACTAGCGGGGGGGCCAACGAGCAGTACTTC.

The chain combines TRBV9 with TRBJ1-3; D gene unclear. Per the germline V gene, CDR1 is SGDLS and CDR2 is YYNGEE. With 2 bases removed from V and 0 bases from J, the gap between germline ends came to 6 bases. The CDR3 covers 14 residues. The CDR3 spells CASSVVASGNTIYF. For the CDR3, the DNA is TGTGCCAGCAGCGTCGTGGCCTCTGGAAACACCATATATTTT.

The chain has TRBV19 and TRBJ2-3; 7 bases match TRBD2. The CDR3 consists of 15 residues. V shed 2 bases, J shed 4 bases, and the junction held 6 bases outside the gene matches. Germline V gives CDR1 LNHDA, CDR2 SQIVND (reference sequence). The CDR3 region is CASSINPTSADTQYF. The CDR3 DNA is TGTGCCAGTAGTATAAACCCCACTAGCGCAGATACGCAGTATTTT.

The CDR3 spells CASSLGGEGLLRSYGYTF. DNA of the CDR3: TGCGCCAGCAGCTTGGGTGGGGAGGGGCTACTCAGAAGCTATGGCTACACCTTC. The chain employs TRBV5-1 and TRBJ1-2, with a tentative D call TRBD1 (5 bases). Trimming took off 0 bases at V and 4 bases at J, with 22 bases between the two ends. The CDR3 has 18 residues. CDR1 is SGHRS, CDR2 YFSETQ, per germline.

This rearrangement joins TRBV2 to TRBJ2-3; D possibly corresponds to TRBD2 (5 bases). Trimming stripped 6 bases from V and 0 bases from J, with 10 bases between. There are 14 residues in the CDR3. The germline V gene encodes CDR1 SNHLY and CDR2 FYNNEI. The CDR3 sequence is CASRKEVSTDTQYF. The CDR3 DNA sequence: TGTGCCAGCAGGAAGGAGGTTAGCACAGATACGCAGTATTTT.

CDR3 loop: CAWSHRGEGEKLFF. Written as DNA, the CDR3 is TGTGCCTGGAGTCATCGGGGGGAGGGGGAAAAACTGTTTTTT. V is TRBV30 and J is TRBJ1-4; tentative D call: TRBD1 (5 bases). There are 14 residues in the CDR3. V was cut by 2 bases and J by 8 bases, with 15 bases left in between. Germline V gives CDR1 GTSNPN, CDR2 SVGIG (reference sequence). Complete variable domain (other parts from reference TRBV30 and TRBJ1-4): SQTIHQWPATLVQPVGSPLSLECTVEGTSNPNLYWYRQAAGRGLQLLFYSVGIGQISSEVPQNLSASRPQDRQFILSSKKLLLSDSGFYLCAWSHRGEGEKLFFGSGTQLSVL.

The CDR3 reads CASSLAWQEETQYF. The CDR3 DNA reads as TGTGCCAGCAGCTTAGCGTGGCAGGAAGAGACCCAGTACTTC. This rearrangement joins TRBV7-8 to TRBJ2-5; D gene ambiguous. V dropped 0 bases and J dropped 3 bases, with 8 bases sitting between them. The CDR3 is 14 residues long. The germline V gene has CDR1 SGHVS and CDR2 FQNEAQ.

Written as DNA, the CDR3 is TGTGCCAGCAGCCCGACTAGCGGGGGACCCCGCCCATCCTACGAGCAGTACTTC. Translated: CASSPTSGGPRPSYEQYF. The chain carries TRBV4-2 and TRBJ2-7; 12 bases fit TRBD2. CDR3 length: 18 amino acids. V dropped 4 bases and J dropped 1; count of bases not matched to a gene: 11. Germline assignment: CDR1 LGHNA and CDR2 YNFKEQ.

This clone appeared once. This chain connects TRBV5-1 to TRBJ1-1; tentatively, D is TRBD1 (6 bases). This CDR3 contains 15 residues. The V end was cut by 4 bases, the J end by 1 base, with 14 bases between. CDR1 and CDR2 from the germline V gene are SGHRS and YFSETQ. For the CDR3, the DNA is TGCGCCAGCAGCATTTCCAGGGGAAGGAACACTGAAGCTTTCTTT. Translating gives CASSISRGRNTEAFF.

This rearrangement joins TRBV2 to TRBJ2-3; maybe TRBD2 (5 bases). This CDR3 contains 12 residues. The germline gives CDR1 SNHLY, CDR2 FYNNEI. Trimming pared 5 bases from V and 8 bases from J, leaving 11 bases between. CDR3: CASSTRTVTQYF. CDR3 bases: TGTGCCAGCAGTACCCGGACTGTTACGCAGTATTTT.

The rearrangement joins TRBV27 to TRBJ1-6; D might be TRBD1 (5 bases). Germline lookup yields CDR1 MNHEY and CDR2 SMNVEV (reference sequence). The CDR3 consists of 17 residues. Trimming removed 3 bases from V and 4 bases from J, with 16 bases in between. The CDR3 DNA is TGTGCCAGCAGTTTTAAAAGAGACAGAACATATAATTCACCCCTCCACTTT. This sequence encodes CASSFKRDRTYNSPLHF.

The chain is built from TRBV19 and TRBJ1-2; D is unresolved. Trimming stripped 3 bases from V and 2 bases from J, with 10 bases between. Germline CDR1 reads LNHDA; CDR2 reads SQIVND (reference sequence). The CDR3 spans 14 residues. The CDR3 spells CASSMRELNYGYTF. Written as DNA, the CDR3 is TGTGCCAGTAGTATGAGGGAACTAAACTATGGCTACACCTTC.

This clone was seen once. The rearrangement links TRBV27 to TRBJ1-2; tentatively, D is TRBD1 (6 bases). Germline CDR1 and CDR2: MNHEY and SMNVEV (reference sequence). V lost 2 bases and J 2 bases, leaving 6 bases between the germline ends. The CDR3 runs to 13 residues. DNA of the CDR3: TGTGCCAGCAGTTTAGGGACAAACTATGGCTACACCTTC. Translating gives CASSLGTNYGYTF.

This clone occurred once. The chain joins TRBV5-1 to TRBJ2-7; weak D call: TRBD1 (8 bases). Germline CDR1 and CDR2: SGHRS and YFSETQ. This CDR3 comprises 13 residues. The ends were cut back, 6 bases at V and 5 bases at J, with 15 bases in the middle. Here the CDR3 DNA reads TGCGCCAGCACCTACACAGGGGGGGACGAGCAGTACTTC. It encodes CASTYTGGDEQYF.

The rearrangement links TRBV9 to TRBJ1-1; 7 bases map to TRBD1. This CDR3 contains 15 residues. Germline assignment: CDR1 SGDLS and CDR2 YYNGEE. V shed 4 bases and J 4 bases; nucleotides not matched to a gene: 10. The CDR3 here is CASSMRQGGPTEAFF. The DNA of the CDR3 is TGTGCCAGCAGCATGAGACAGGGTGGGCCCACTGAAGCTTTCTTT.

This rearrangement joins TRBV7-3 to TRBJ2-1; possible D gene TRBD1, 6 bases. CDR3 length: 16 amino acids. Germline V CDR1 and CDR2: SGHTA, FQGTGA. With 5 bases removed from V and 4 bases from J, the gap between germline ends came to 18 bases. CDR3 residues: CASSPPGTLTYNEQFF. The CDR3, as DNA: TGTGCCAGCAGCCCACCCGGGACACTGACTTACAATGAGCAGTTCTTC. Variable domain in full (rest from reference TRBV7-3 and TRBJ2-1): GAGVSQTPSNKVTEKGKYVELRCDPISGHTALYWYRQSLGQGPEFLIYFQGTGAADDSGLPNDRFFAVRPEGSVSTLKIQRTERGDSAVYLCASSPPGTLTYNEQFFGPGTRLTVL.

The sample holds a few counts of this clone. The chain recombines TRBV9 with TRBJ1-5, with D possibly TRBD1 on 5 matching bases. This CDR3 is 15 amino acids long. With 4 bases removed from V and 2 bases from J, the gap between germline ends came to 13 bases. Germline V gene lookup returns CDR1 SGDLS and CDR2 YYNGEE. In DNA form, the CDR3 reads TGTGCCAGCAGCCAAGGGGATTTCGGCAATCAGCCCCAGCATTTT. Translated, it gives CASSQGDFGNQPQHF.